Following are 6 T cell receptor beta chains from one sample sequenced in a study of naive and memory T cell subsets. Two oligonucleotides, mixed equimolar, formed the beta constant-region primer covering TRBC1 and TRBC2. The ligated cDNA underwent four PCR rounds using SP2 and nested alpha and beta constant-region primers. TCRdb re-called the UMI-ligation and nested PCR reads with MiXCR, one entry per CDR3 protein. The data contain 95,000 to 150,000 distinct CDR3 sequences, 35% to 45% of them singletons. Sequencing was performed on central memory CD4+ T cells from blood. These receptors were collected from a human donor in good health.

In this sample, this clonotype turned up a few times. This rearrangement joins TRBV12-3 or TRBV12-4 to TRBJ1-1; 7 nucleotides line up with TRBD1. Trimming took 6 bases from V and 5 from J; bases not matched to a gene: 6. The CDR3 runs 13 residues. The CDR3 nucleotides are TGTGCCAGCAGACAGGGGTGGGGGACTGAAGCTTTCTTT. Translated, it gives CASRQGWGTEAFF.

The chain employs TRBV2 and TRBJ2-1; 10 nucleotides line up with TRBD1. The CDR3 has 17 amino acids. Germline trimming cut 6 bases from V and 1 base from J; bases unmatched to any gene: 9. Looked up from germline, CDR1 is SNHLY and CDR2 is FYNNEI. Here the CDR3 reads CASRDSGTGVSYNEQFF. The CDR3 DNA reads TGTGCCAGCAGGGATTCCGGGACAGGGGTTTCCTACAATGAGCAGTTCTTC.

V is TRBV24-1 and J is TRBJ2-1, with 8 bases aligning to TRBD2. V shed 3 bases and J 10 bases; nucleotides not matched to a gene: 4. The CDR3 runs 13 residues. Germline CDR1 KGHDR, CDR2 SFDVKD. The DNA for the CDR3 is TGTGCCACCAGTGATAGGGGACTAGGCGAGCAGTTCTTC. Amino acid sequence: CATSDRGLGEQFF.

The rearrangement links TRBV6-1 to TRBJ1-5; D gene ambiguous. In germline, CDR1 is MNHNS, CDR2 SASEGT. Trimming stripped 0 bases from V and 6 bases from J, with 12 bases between. The CDR3 is 15 amino acids. CDR3: CASSEASFRGQPQHF. As DNA, the CDR3 is TGTGCCAGCAGTGAAGCCAGTTTCAGAGGTCAGCCCCAGCATTTT.

V usage is TRBV20-1 and J usage is TRBJ2-1; 11 nucleotides line up with TRBD2. The CDR3 spans 14 residues. V shed 5 bases, J shed 3 bases, and the junction held 3 bases outside the gene matches. Germline-derived CDR1 and CDR2 are DFQATT and SNEGSKA (reference sequence). The CDR3 here is CSAQGTSGYNEQFF. The CDR3 nucleotides read TGCAGTGCTCAGGGGACTAGCGGCTACAATGAGCAGTTCTTC.

The chain has TRBV12-3 or TRBV12-4 and TRBJ2-5; D is possibly TRBD1 or TRBD2 (6 bases each). V was clipped by 5 bases and J by 3 bases, with 7 bases between them. The length of the CDR3 is 12 residues. CDR3: CASSRGEETQYF. The CDR3 DNA reads TGTGCCAGCAGTAGGGGGGAAGAGACCCAGTACTTC.